This T cell receptor (beta chain) was documented in a study of cytomegalovirus exposure and HLA in healthy donors. Turning to the study itself: Assignment to the Caucasian-associated ancestry cluster applied to roughly 80% of the approximately 390 genotyped donors. Study-level points and caveats: Presence/absence results assume similar sequencing depth per donor, which may not hold. TRBV6-2, TRBV6-3 and some other V segments were unresolvable in 87-base-pair reads.

The V gene's germline CDR1 is MDHEN and CDR2 SYDVKM. The CDR3 is made up of 15 amino acids. The PCR was carried out with 60 Vbeta primers and 13 Jbeta primers. Method: immunoSEQ multiplex PCR; TCRdb's copy keeps in-frame clones and lacks some. There are 150,000 to 200,000 clones in the sample; about 80% occur only once, and roughly 5.8% lies in the top ten. These donors counted as nominally healthy when sampled, but unrecorded immune exposures were likely. This clone was detected only once. Its antigen is as yet unknown. At one end, the junction sequence differs from germline, possibly due to a read error.

V gene TRBV28 combines with J gene TRBJ2-6, with D possibly matching TRBD1 (5 bases). The source material was PBMCs. This clonotype was obtained from a man aged 35 to 55 in good health and CMV-seropositive. CDR3 DNA sequence: TGTGCCAGCAAAACAGGCCCCTCTGGGGCCAACGGCCTGACTTTC. Translating gives CASKTGPSGANGLTF.